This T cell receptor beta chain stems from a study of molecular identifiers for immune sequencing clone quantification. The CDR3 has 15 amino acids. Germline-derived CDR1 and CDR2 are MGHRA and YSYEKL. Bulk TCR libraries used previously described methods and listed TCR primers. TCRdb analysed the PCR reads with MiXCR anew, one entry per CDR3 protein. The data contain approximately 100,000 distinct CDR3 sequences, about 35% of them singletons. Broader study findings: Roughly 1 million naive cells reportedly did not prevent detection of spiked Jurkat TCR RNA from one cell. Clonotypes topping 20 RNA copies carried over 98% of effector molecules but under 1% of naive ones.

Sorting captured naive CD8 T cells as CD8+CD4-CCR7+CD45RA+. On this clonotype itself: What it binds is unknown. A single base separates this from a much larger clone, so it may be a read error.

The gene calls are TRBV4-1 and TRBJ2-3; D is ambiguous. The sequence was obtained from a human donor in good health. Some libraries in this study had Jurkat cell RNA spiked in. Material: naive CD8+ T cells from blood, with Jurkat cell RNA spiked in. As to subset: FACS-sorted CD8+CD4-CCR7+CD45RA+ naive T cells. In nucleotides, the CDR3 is TGCGCCAGCAGCCTGGATGATAGGGATCCAGATACGCAGAATTTT. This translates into CASSLDDRDPDTQNF.